The rows below give T cell receptor beta chains drawn from one sample of a study of T-cell reconstitution after alpha-beta-depleted transplantation in children. TCRdb analysed the PCR reads with MiXCR anew, one entry per CDR3 protein. This table has some 240,000 distinct CDR3 sequences, 9.7% appearing once. The sample consisted of PBMCs from the stem cell graft donor, taken from the stem cell graft. These receptors all stem from a human donor who donated a stem cell graft to a child with SCID. CDR3s include the opening cysteine and the closing phenylalanine or tryptophan. The D gene is left open where the match is weak. The size entry is marked missing in some rows and otherwise reads once, few, many or a size class.

v_call: TRBV12-3/TRBV12-4; d_call: .; j_call: TRBJ2-7; clone_size: many; cdr3_aa: CASSFNPQGEQYF; cdr3_nt: TGTGCCAGCAGTTTTAATCCCCAGGGCGAGCAGTACTTC
v_call: TRBV4-1; d_call: .; j_call: TRBJ1-6; clone_size: many; cdr3_aa: CASSQVSFGFTAGSPLHF; cdr3_nt: TGCGCCAGCAGCCAAGTTAGTTTTGGGTTCACGGCGGGGTCACCCCTCCACTTT
v_call: TRBV7-8; d_call: TRBD1; j_call: TRBJ2-1; clone_size: many; cdr3_aa: CASSPRQGASNEQFF; cdr3_nt: TGTGCCAGCTCACCCCGACAGGGGGCAAGCAATGAGCAGTTCTTC
v_call: TRBV12-3/TRBV12-4; d_call: .; j_call: TRBJ2-1; clone_size: many; cdr3_aa: CATSRQGAVNEQFF; cdr3_nt: TGTGCCACCAGCCGGCAGGGAGCTGTCAATGAGCAGTTCTTC
v_call: TRBV7-3; d_call: TRBD1; j_call: TRBJ2-7; clone_size: few; cdr3_aa: CASSSRGQPPTEQYF; cdr3_nt: TGTGCCAGCAGCTCCCGGGGACAGCCCCCTACCGAGCAGTACTTC
v_call: TRBV7-2; d_call: .; j_call: TRBJ2-2; clone_size: many; cdr3_aa: CASRSNGGPRGELFF; cdr3_nt: TGTGCCAGCAGGTCTAATGGGGGGCCTCGGGGGGAGCTGTTTTTT
v_call: TRBV28; d_call: TRBD1; j_call: TRBJ2-5; clone_size: many; cdr3_aa: CASSLTGPETQYF; cdr3_nt: TGTGCCAGCAGCCTGACAGGGCCAGAGACCCAGTACTTC
v_call: TRBV5-1; d_call: TRBD1; j_call: TRBJ1-1; clone_size: many; cdr3_aa: CASRGRQGYGTEAFF; cdr3_nt: TGCGCCAGCAGGGGCCGACAGGGGTACGGCACTGAAGCTTTCTTT
v_call: TRBV20-1; d_call: .; j_call: TRBJ1-2; clone_size: many; cdr3_aa: CSATGEGYTF; cdr3_nt: TGCAGTGCTACTGGGGAAGGCTACACCTTC
v_call: TRBV20-1; d_call: .; j_call: TRBJ2-6; clone_size: many; cdr3_aa: CSALIGSGANVLTF; cdr3_nt: TGCAGTGCCCTAATCGGGTCTGGGGCCAACGTCCTGACTTTC
v_call: TRBV3-1; d_call: TRBD1; j_call: TRBJ2-3; clone_size: .; cdr3_aa: CASSRFPGQGEWDTQYF; cdr3_nt: TGTGCCAGCAGCCGATTCCCGGGACAGGGAGAGTGGGATACGCAGTATTTT
v_call: TRBV20-1; d_call: TRBD2; j_call: TRBJ2-1; clone_size: many; cdr3_aa: CSARDRISGGRYNEQFF; cdr3_nt: TGCAGTGCTAGAGATCGGATTAGCGGGGGAAGGTACAATGAGCAGTTCTTC
v_call: TRBV6-5; d_call: .; j_call: TRBJ1-6; clone_size: .; cdr3_aa: CASSYRGGYNSPLHF; cdr3_nt: TGTGCCAGCAGTTACCGAGGGGGTTATAATTCACCCCTCCACTTT
v_call: TRBV5-5; d_call: TRBD2; j_call: TRBJ2-1; clone_size: many; cdr3_aa: CASSLAGGGVNEQFF; cdr3_nt: TGTGCCAGCAGCTTGGCCGGCGGGGGGGTTAATGAGCAGTTCTTC
v_call: TRBV29-1; d_call: .; j_call: TRBJ2-1; clone_size: many; cdr3_aa: CSVELFHNEQFF; cdr3_nt: TGCAGCGTTGAACTCTTCCACAATGAGCAGTTCTTC